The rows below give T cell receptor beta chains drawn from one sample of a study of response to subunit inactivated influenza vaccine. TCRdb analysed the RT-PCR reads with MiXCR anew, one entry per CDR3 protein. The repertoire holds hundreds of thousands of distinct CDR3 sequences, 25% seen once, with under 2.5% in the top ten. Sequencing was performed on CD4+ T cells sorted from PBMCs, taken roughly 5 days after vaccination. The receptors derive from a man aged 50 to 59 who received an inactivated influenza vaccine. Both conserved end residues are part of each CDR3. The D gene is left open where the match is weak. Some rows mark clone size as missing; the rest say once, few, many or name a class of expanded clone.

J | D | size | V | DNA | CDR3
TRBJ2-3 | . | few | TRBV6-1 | TGTGCCAGCAGGCCGCGGACAGCGGCGGTAGACACGCAGTATTTT | CASRPRTAAVDTQYF
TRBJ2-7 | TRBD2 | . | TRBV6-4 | TGTGCCAGCAGTGACTCGGGACTAGCGGGAGAGGTCGAGCAGTACTTC | CASSDSGLAGEVEQYF
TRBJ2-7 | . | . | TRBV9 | TGTGCCAGCAGCGTAGCCCAGGGCCCCTCCTACGAGCAGTACTTC | CASSVAQGPSYEQYF
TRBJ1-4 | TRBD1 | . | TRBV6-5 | TGTGCCAGCAGTTTCGCTAGGACAGGGGTTGGAGAAAAACTGTTTTTT | CASSFARTGVGEKLFF
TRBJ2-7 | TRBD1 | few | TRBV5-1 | TGCGCCAGCAGCTTGGGGCCGCGCAGGGGGCTTACCTACGAGCAGTACTTC | CASSLGPRRGLTYEQYF
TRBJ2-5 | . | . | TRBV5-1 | TGCGCCAGCAGCTTGGTTAGGGTAGCGGATGTCCAAGAGACCCAGTACTTC | CASSLVRVADVQETQYF
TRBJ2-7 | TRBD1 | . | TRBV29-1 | TGCAGCGTACAAGGGACAGGGAGGTCCTACGAGCAGCACTTC | CSVQGTGRSYEQHF
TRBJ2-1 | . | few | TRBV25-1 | TGTGCCAGCAGTGAATTCGGTGGATCTACAATGAGGCAGTTCTTC | CASSEFGGSTMRQFF
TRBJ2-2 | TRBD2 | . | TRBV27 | TGTGCCAGCAGTTTGGGTCCCTTCCTTACGCGGGAGTCAGGCGGGGAGCTGTTTTTT | CASSLGPFLTRESGGELFF
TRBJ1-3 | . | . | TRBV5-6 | TGTGCCAGCAGCTCCCCCACCGGCACCATATATTTT | CASSSPTGTIYF
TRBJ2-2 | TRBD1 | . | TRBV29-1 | TGCAGCGTTACGCAGGGGGCTAACACCGGGGAGCTGTTTTTT | CSVTQGANTGELFF
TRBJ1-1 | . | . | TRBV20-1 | TGCAGGGCTGGAACGGGAATGAACACTGAAGCTTTCTTT | CRAGTGMNTEAFF
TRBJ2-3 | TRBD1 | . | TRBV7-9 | TGTGCCAGCAGCTTAGTCGGGACAGACACAGATACGCAGTATTTT | CASSLVGTDTDTQYF
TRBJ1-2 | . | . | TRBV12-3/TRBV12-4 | TGTGCCAGCAGTTTAGGGTTTACTAACTATGGCTACACCTTC | CASSLGFTNYGYTF